This TCR beta chain is drawn from a study of blood T cell repertoires in COVID-19. CDR3 length: 16 residues. J gave up 2 bases and V 1 base, and 5 bases lay outside the gene matches. Germline-derived CDR1 and CDR2 are MGHRA and YSYEKL. Using immunoSEQ multiplex PCR, the repertoire was profiled, and TCRdb retains in-frame clones only, with some absent. The data contain around 60,000 clones, 75% to 90% of them singletons. This chain joins TRBV4-1 and TRBJ2-7; 10 bases match TRBD1. Sequencing was done on a sample of peripheral blood. The sequence was obtained from a woman aged 55 to 70 with active COVID-19. The CDR3 DNA reads as TGCGCCAGCAGCCAAGCTCCGGGACAGGGGACCTACGAGCAGTACTTC. Protein product: CASSQAPGQGTYEQYF.